These 3 T cell receptor beta chains were sequenced from one sample in a study of blood T cell repertoires in COVID-19. Clones were read by immunoSEQ multiplex PCR, and TCRdb kept only the in-frame ones, dropping some. The table lists 250,000 or so clones, roughly 83% of them singletons. Sequences were obtained from peripheral blood. These receptors all come from a man older than 75 with acute or convalescent COVID-19.

The chain joins TRBV5-5 to TRBJ1-4, with a weak D call TRBD1 (6 bases). V shed 2 bases and J shed 7 bases, with 9 bases lying between them. The CDR3 consists of 13 residues. From germline, CDR1 is SGHKS and CDR2 YYEKEE (reference sequence). This CDR3 reads CASSLGTSEKLFF. The CDR3 DNA follows: TGTGCCAGCAGCTTAGGGACAAGTGAAAAACTGTTTTTT.

The genes are TRBV18 and TRBJ2-7; 7 bases fit TRBD1. Losses at the gene ends were 2 bases for V and 0 bases for J; bases not matched to a gene: 1. Germline-derived CDR1 and CDR2 are KGHSH and LQKENI. CDR3 length: 14 amino acids. CDR3 residues: CASSPRTGSYEQYF. As DNA, the CDR3 is TGTGCCAGCTCACCAAGGACAGGCTCCTACGAGCAGTACTTC.

J is TRBJ1-1 and V is TRBV12-3 or TRBV12-4; D remains unclear. The CDR3 totals 13 residues. V dropped 5 bases and J dropped 9 bases, with 16 bases sitting between them. The CDR3 DNA is TGTGCCAGCAGTCTCGCCGGTGGAGGGAAAGCTTTCTTT. As protein: CASSLAGGGKAFF.